These 15 T cell receptor beta chains originate from one sample sequenced in a study of glioma-infiltrating T cells after dendritic cell vaccination. Here immunoSEQ multiplex PCR was the method, and the copy in TCRdb shows in-frame clones only, minus some. The table lists under 30,000 clones, roughly nine tenths of them singletons. Described time point: after dendritic cell vaccination, including at tumor progression/relapse. Sequencing used blood, obtained after dendritic cell vaccination. Every receptor here comes from a human donor with glioblastoma.

The chain combines TRBV6-1 with TRBJ2-7; 10 nucleotides match TRBD2. Per germline, CDR1 MNHNS and CDR2 SASEGT. V was pared by 2 bases and J by 0 bases, with 7 bases of the junction left unmatched. The CDR3 contains 17 residues. The CDR3 region is CASSERSGGVSSYEQYF. The CDR3 region has the DNA TGTGCCAGCAGTGAAAGGAGCGGGGGGGTTAGCTCCTACGAGCAGTACTTC.

This chain joins TRBV7-2 and TRBJ2-2, with D unresolved. Trimming stripped 1 base from V and 0 bases from J, with 6 bases between. The CDR3 totals 15 residues. Germline lookup yields CDR1 SGHTA and CDR2 FQGNSA. CDR3 protein: CASSLVPANTGELFF. CDR3 sequence (DNA): TGTGCCAGCAGCTTAGTCCCCGCGAACACCGGGGAGCTGTTTTTT. Full variable domain (outside the CDR3, taken from reference TRBV7-2 and TRBJ2-2): GAGVSQSPSNKVTEKGKDVELRCDPISGHTALYWYRQSLGQGLEFLIYFQGNSAPDKSGLPSDRFSAERTGGSVSTLTIQRTQQEDSAVYLCASSLVPANTGELFFGEGSRLTVL.

This chain joins TRBV30 and TRBJ1-2, with D perhaps matching TRBD1 (6 bases). The germline V and J ends were trimmed by 4 bases and 6 bases, with 12 bases remaining between them. This CDR3 has 12 residues. Germline V gene data show CDR1 as GTSNPN and CDR2 as SVGIG (reference sequence). DNA of the CDR3: TGTGCCTGGACCAGGGGCCCGGATGGCTACACCTTC. Translating gives CAWTRGPDGYTF. Based on the CDR3 plus reference TRBV30 and TRBJ1-2, the full variable domain is SQTIHQWPATLVQPVGSPLSLECTVEGTSNPNLYWYRQAAGRGLQLLFYSVGIGQISSEVPQNLSASRPQDRQFILSSKKLLLSDSGFYLCAWTRGPDGYTFGSGTRLTVV.

The rearrangement joins TRBV2 to TRBJ2-5; 7 nucleotides align to TRBD2. With 4 bases clipped from V and 2 bases from J, the junction kept 4 bases outside the gene matches. Germline V gives CDR1 SNHLY, CDR2 FYNNEI. This CDR3 has 14 amino acids. CDR3 coding DNA: TGTGCCAGCAGTGTTCAGGGAGGGCAAGAGACCCAGTACTTC. As protein: CASSVQGGQETQYF.

The chain is built from TRBV5-4 and TRBJ2-5, with TRBD1 identical over 12 bases. This CDR3 is built from 15 residues. With V trimmed by 2 bases and J by 5 bases, 4 bases remained unmatched. The germline V gene has CDR1 SGHNT and CDR2 YYREEE (reference sequence). CDR3 sequence: CASSFRDRGLETQYF. Here the CDR3 DNA reads TGTGCCAGCAGCTTCCGGGACAGGGGGCTTGAGACCCAGTACTTC.

CDR3 sequence reads: CASSIKWGANSYEQYF. CDR3 DNA sequence: TGTGCCAGTAGTATAAAGTGGGGCGCCAATTCCTACGAGCAGTACTTC. The chain recombines TRBV19 with TRBJ2-7; D might be TRBD1 (5 bases). The CDR3 length is 16 residues. V was cut by 2 bases and J by 1 base, with 15 bases left in between. CDR1 and CDR2 (germline): LNHDA, SQIVND (reference sequence).

The chain combines TRBV4-1 with TRBJ2-7; perhaps TRBD2 as D (6 bases). The germline V gene has CDR1 MGHRA and CDR2 YSYEKL. The length of the CDR3 is 15 residues. The germline V and J ends were trimmed by 0 bases and 1 base, with 10 bases remaining between them. The CDR3: CASSQEIGGSYEQYF. In DNA form, the CDR3 reads TGCGCCAGCAGCCAAGAGATCGGGGGTTCCTACGAGCAGTACTTC.

The J gene is TRBJ2-3, the V gene TRBV27; D gene ambiguous. Germline CDR1 and CDR2: MNHEY and SMNVEV (reference sequence). The CDR3 is 13 amino acids. V was pared by 5 bases and J by 6 bases, with 12 bases between. The CDR3 nucleotides are TGTGCCAGCAGTCTCAGTGGTTACGATACGCAGTATTTT. Translating it yields CASSLSGYDTQYF.

CDR3 nucleotide sequence: TGTGCCAGCAGTCCCGGGACACCGGGGAGTCAGCCCCAGCATTTT. This encodes CASSPGTPGSQPQHF. The chain has TRBV6-5 and TRBJ1-5, with D perhaps matching TRBD1 (6 bases). V dropped 5 bases and J dropped 6 bases, with 17 bases sitting between them. Per germline, CDR1 MNHEY and CDR2 SVGAGI. This CDR3 has 15 residues.

V and J are TRBV2 and TRBJ1-5, with 9 positions matching TRBD1. Germline loops: CDR1 SNHLY, CDR2 FYNNEI. The CDR3 spans 17 residues. V shed 6 bases and J 0 bases; nucleotides not matched to a gene: 9. The CDR3: CASRELQGANSNQPQHF. The DNA of the CDR3 is TGTGCCAGCAGAGAATTACAGGGGGCAAATAGCAATCAGCCCCAGCATTTT. Based on the CDR3 plus reference TRBV2 and TRBJ1-5, the full variable domain is EPEVTQTPSHQVTQMGQEVILRCVPISNHLYFYWYRQILGQKVEFLVSFYNNEISEKSEIFDDQFSVERPDGSNFTLKIRSTKLEDSAMYFCASRELQGANSNQPQHFGDGTRLSIL.

This clone has a single count. The chain has TRBV7-2 and TRBJ2-6; D not resolved. Germline values: CDR1 SGHTA, CDR2 FQGNSA. V lost 1 base to trimming and J lost 0 bases, with 4 bases between them. The CDR3 runs 15 residues. DNA of the CDR3: TGTGCCAGCAGCTTAGACTCCTCTGGGGCCAACGTCCTGACTTTC. Protein: CASSLDSSGANVLTF.

The chain joins TRBV7-9 to TRBJ2-1; D may be TRBD2 (5 bases). Germline CDR1 and CDR2: SEHNR and FQNEAQ (reference sequence). The ends were cut back, 3 bases at V and 6 bases at J, with 9 bases in the middle. The CDR3 runs to 13 residues. CDR3 loop: CASSLPGFNEQFF. In DNA, the CDR3 is TGTGCCAGCAGCTTGCCGGGGTTCAATGAGCAGTTCTTC.

The chain couples TRBV14 to TRBJ1-2; 7 nucleotides align to TRBD1. This CDR3 contains 13 residues. Per the germline V gene, CDR1 is SGHDN and CDR2 is FVKESK. The trim removed 5 bases at V and 4 bases at J, leaving 4 bases unmatched. CDR3 protein: CASSDRAGYGYTF. CDR3 bases: TGTGCCAGCAGCGACAGGGCGGGCTATGGCTACACCTTC.

The rearrangement joins TRBV2 to TRBJ2-2; 9 nucleotides align to TRBD1. This CDR3 comprises 15 residues. V lost 7 bases, J lost 1 base, and 4 bases stayed unmatched. Germline assignment: CDR1 SNHLY and CDR2 FYNNEI. CDR3 DNA sequence: TGTGCCAGCACTCCGGGACAGGGGAACACCGGGGAGCTGTTTTTT. Amino acids: CASTPGQGNTGELFF.

This CDR3 reads CASSQDWDSFQPQHF. In nucleotides, the CDR3 is TGTGCCAGCAGCCAAGACTGGGACAGTTTTCAGCCCCAGCATTTT. V is TRBV4-2 and J is TRBJ1-5; 7 positions match TRBD1. Unmatched junction bases numbered 5, after V lost 0 bases and J lost 6 bases. The length of the CDR3 is 15 residues. CDR1 and CDR2 from the germline V gene are LGHNA and YNFKEQ.